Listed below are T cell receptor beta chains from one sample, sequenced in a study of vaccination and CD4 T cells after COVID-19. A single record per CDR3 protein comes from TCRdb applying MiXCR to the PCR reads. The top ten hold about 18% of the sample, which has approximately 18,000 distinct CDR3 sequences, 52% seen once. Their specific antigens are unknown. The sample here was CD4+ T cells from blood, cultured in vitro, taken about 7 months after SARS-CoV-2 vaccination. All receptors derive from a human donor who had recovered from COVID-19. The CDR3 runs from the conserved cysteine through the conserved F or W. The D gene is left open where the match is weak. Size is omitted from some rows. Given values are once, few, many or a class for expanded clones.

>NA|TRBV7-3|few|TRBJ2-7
TGTGCCAGCAGCTTAACGGGCGGAGACGAGCAGTACTTC
CASSLTGGDEQYF
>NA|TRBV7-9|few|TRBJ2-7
TGTGCCAGCAGCTCGTCATGGACAGAGCTCGAGCAGTACTTC
CASSSSWTELEQYF
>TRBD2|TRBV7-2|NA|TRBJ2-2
TGTGCCAGCAGCTCAAGACTAGCGGGTGCCACCGGGGAGCTGTTTTTT
CASSSRLAGATGELFF
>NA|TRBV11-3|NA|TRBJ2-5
TGTGCCAGCAGCCCCGGGGTTTATGAGACCCAGTACTTC
CASSPGVYETQYF
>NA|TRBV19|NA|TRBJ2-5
TGTGCCAGTAGGGATACTGTGGTGGAGACCCAGTACTTC
CASRDTVVETQYF
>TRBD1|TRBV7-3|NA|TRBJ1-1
TGTGCCAGCAGCTTAACAGGGGGCAACACTGAAGCTTTCTTT
CASSLTGGNTEAFF
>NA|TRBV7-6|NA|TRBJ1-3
TGTGCCAGCAGCCACAACATAGGCGGCTCTGGAAACACCATATATTTT
CASSHNIGGSGNTIYF
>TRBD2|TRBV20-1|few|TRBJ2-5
TGCAGTGCTAGAGGGGGGGGTAGGGGAGAGACCCAGTACTTC
CSARGGGRGETQYF
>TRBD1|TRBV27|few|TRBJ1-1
TGTGCCAGCAGTCCACTAGACAGGGTGTACACTGAAGCTTTCTTT
CASSPLDRVYTEAFF
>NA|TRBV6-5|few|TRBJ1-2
TGTGCCAGCAGTTACGATTTTCTAAGCTACACCTTC
CASSYDFLSYTF
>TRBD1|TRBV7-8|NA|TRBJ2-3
TGTGCCAGCAGCTTTAGGCGGGACAGGGGACGCACAGATACGCAGTATTTT
CASSFRRDRGRTDTQYF
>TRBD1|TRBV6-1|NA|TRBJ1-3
TGTGCCAGCAGTGGACAGGGAAGGAGAAACACCATATATTTT
CASSGQGRRNTIYF
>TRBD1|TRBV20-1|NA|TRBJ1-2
TGCAGTGCAGAGGACAGGGTCAACTATGGCTACACCTTC
CSAEDRVNYGYTF
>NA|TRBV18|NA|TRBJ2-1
TGTGCCAGCTCACCAAGTCGACGGACCTACAATGAGCAGTTCTTC
CASSPSRRTYNEQFF
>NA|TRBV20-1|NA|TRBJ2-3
TGCAGTGCTACGTCGGCTGTGGATACGCAGTATTTT
CSATSAVDTQYF
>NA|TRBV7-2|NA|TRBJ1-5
TGTGCCAGCAGCTTAATCCAAAATCAGCCCCAGCATTTT
CASSLIQNQPQHF
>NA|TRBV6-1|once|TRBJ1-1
TGTGCCAGCAGTGAAGTTTATCGCGAACCCACTGAAGCTTTCTTT
CASSEVYREPTEAFF
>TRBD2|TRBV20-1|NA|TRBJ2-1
TGCAGTGTCAGACGTCTAGCGGGGGGGCGACGGAGCAATGAGCAGTTCTTC
CSVRRLAGGRRSNEQFF
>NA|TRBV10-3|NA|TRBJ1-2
TGTGCCACCGGAAACACTCGGACAGTCCATGGCTACACCTTC
CATGNTRTVHGYTF
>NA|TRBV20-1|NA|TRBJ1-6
TGCAGTGCTAGAGATATGAGGGGCGCGTATAATTCACCCCTCCACTTT
CSARDMRGAYNSPLHF
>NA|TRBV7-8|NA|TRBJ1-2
TGTGCCAGCAGCTCTAGTCGGTATGGCTACACCTTC
CASSSSRYGYTF
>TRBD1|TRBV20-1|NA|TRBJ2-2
TGCAGTGCTAGGCCGGGAAGGACAGGCTACAACACCGGGGAGCTGTTTTTT
CSARPGRTGYNTGELFF
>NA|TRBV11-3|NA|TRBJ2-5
TGTGCCAGCAGCCAAGTTGTCCAAGAGACCCAGTACTTC
CASSQVVQETQYF
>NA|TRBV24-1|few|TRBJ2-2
TGTGCCACCAGTGATTTACAGGGCACCGGGGAGCTGTTTTTT
CATSDLQGTGELFF
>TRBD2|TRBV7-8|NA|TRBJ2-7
TGTGCCAGCAGCTGGACTAGCGGGACATACGAGCAGTACTTC
CASSWTSGTYEQYF
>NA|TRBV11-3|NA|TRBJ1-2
TGTGCCAGCAGCTTATCAGCGAACTATGGCTACACCTTC
CASSLSANYGYTF
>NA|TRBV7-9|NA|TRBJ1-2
TGTGCCAGCAGCCCGGTGGGGGGTCCCTATGGCTACACCTTC
CASSPVGGPYGYTF
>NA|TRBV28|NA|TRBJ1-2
TGTGCCAGCAGTTTAAGAGGAGACTATGGCTACACCTTC
CASSLRGDYGYTF
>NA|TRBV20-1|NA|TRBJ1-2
TGCAGTGCTAGAAACTTGAACTATGGCTACACCTTC
CSARNLNYGYTF
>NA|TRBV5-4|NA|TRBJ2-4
TGTGCCAGCAGCTTGGTTCCGAGCAGGGTAGACATTCAGTACTTC
CASSLVPSRVDIQYF